This T cell receptor beta chain originates from a study of blood T cell repertoires in COVID-19. At the level of the study: From T cells, B-cell-depleted T cells, or PBMCs came the material, which was cDNA or gDNA.

Original data processing: Reference gene primers were amplified, and this amplification served to estimate nucleated cell counts. This table comes from immunoSEQ multiplex PCR, and its TCRdb copy is limited to in-frame clones, with some not included. V, J and clone size are taken as reported in that table, and D and trimming were inferred from the DNA itself. This table has some 240,000 clones, 84% appearing once. V was clipped by 5 bases and J by 0 bases, with 10 bases between them. Germline-derived CDR1 and CDR2 are SGHTA and FQGNSA. This CDR3 spans 15 amino acids. Cohorts were determined from participant-reported clinical history.

The V gene is TRBV7-2, the J gene TRBJ1-4; D ambiguous. The sequencing input was PBMCs or T cells enriched from blood (not recorded which). The receptor's source is a man between 25 and 39 years old with acute COVID-19. The DNA for the CDR3 is TGTGCCAGCAGCCTACCCCAGGCAACTAATGAAAAACTGTTTTTT. Protein product: CASSLPQATNEKLFF.